The 21 T cell receptor beta chains presented below share a single source sample, sequenced in a study of T cell responses to AZD1222 COVID-19 vaccine. The data were produced by immunoSEQ multiplex PCR, yet TCRdb's version contains in-frame clones alone and is incomplete. The profile covers roughly 160,000 clones, with more than 75% appearing a single time and around 4.4% taken by the ten largest. This specimen consisted of peripheral blood, obtained 28 days after the second AZD1222 dose. These receptors came from an adult who received the AZD1222 COVID-19 vaccine.

The chain carries TRBV10-1 and TRBJ1-4; 8 bases are shared with TRBD1. Germline lookup yields CDR1 WNHNN and CDR2 SYGVQD (reference sequence). The CDR3 is 16 residues long. V was clipped by 6 bases and J by 0 bases; unmatched bases: 6. CDR3 sequence reads: CASSPGQGATNEKLFF. The DNA for the CDR3 is TGCGCCAGCAGCCCCGGACAGGGTGCAACTAATGAAAAACTGTTTTTT.

V is TRBV7-2 and J is TRBJ1-1, with D perhaps TRBD1 (5 bases). Germline V gene data show CDR1 as SGHTA and CDR2 as FQGNSA. This CDR3 contains 17 residues. V lost 1 base to trimming and J lost 1 base, with 16 bases between them. CDR3 bases: TGTGCCAGCAGCTTAGTATCGGTTACAGGAGGGAACACTGAAGCTTTCTTT. Its protein product is CASSLVSVTGGNTEAFF.

The chain uses TRBV13 and TRBJ2-7; 9 bases align to TRBD2. Trimming cost V 5 bases and J 6 bases; bases outside gene matches: 8. Germline V gene sequence: CDR1 PRHDT, CDR2 FYEKMQ (reference sequence). The CDR3 spans 14 residues. CDR3: CASSPRGRVGEQYF. The CDR3, as DNA: TGTGCCAGCAGCCCACGCGGGAGGGTAGGCGAGCAGTACTTC.

The genes are TRBV5-1 and TRBJ2-3, with 9 bases fitting TRBD2. V shed 4 bases and J 4 bases; nucleotides not matched to a gene: 13. In germline, CDR1 is SGHRS, CDR2 YFSETQ. This CDR3 region has 17 residues. CDR3 sequence: CASSRGGAGGPPDTQYF. CDR3 DNA sequence: TGCGCCAGCAGCCGCGGGGGAGCGGGGGGCCCCCCAGATACGCAGTATTTT.

V and J are TRBV10-2 and TRBJ2-7; 9 bases fit TRBD2. The CDR3 is 14 residues long. The J segment lost 6 bases and the V segment lost 3 bases, leaving 6 bases of the junction unmatched. Germline V gene data show CDR1 as WSHSY and CDR2 as SAAADI. CDR3 nucleotide sequence: TGCGCCAGCAGTGACTCGGGACTAGCAACCGAGCAGTACTTC. Translation gives CASSDSGLATEQYF.

The V call is TRBV6-2 or TRBV6-3, the J call TRBJ2-5; 10 bases line up with TRBD2. Germline V gene data show CDR1 as MNHEY and CDR2 as SVGEGT. Germline trimming cut 0 bases from V and 5 bases from J; bases unmatched to any gene: 9. This CDR3 contains 17 residues. DNA of the CDR3: TGTGCCAGCAGTTACTCGAGTAGCGGGGGGCCCTCGGAGACCCAGTACTTC. It yields the protein CASSYSSSGGPSETQYF.

The chain carries TRBV14 and TRBJ2-2; TRBD1 matches 8 bases. The germline V gene has CDR1 SGHDN and CDR2 FVKESK. The CDR3 contains 16 residues. Trimming took 4 bases from V and 0 from J; bases not matched to a gene: 4. The CDR3 here is CASSRRGPTNTGELFF. The CDR3 DNA follows: TGTGCCAGCAGCCGCAGGGGGCCTACGAACACCGGGGAGCTGTTTTTT.

The chain links TRBV7-3 to TRBJ1-1; D is undetermined. The V gene's germline CDR1 is SGHTA and CDR2 FQGTGA. Trimming took 1 base from V and 0 from J, leaving 3 bases between them. The length of the CDR3 is 13 residues. This CDR3 is CASSLSMNTEAFF. The CDR3 DNA follows: TGTGCCAGCAGCTTAAGCATGAACACTGAAGCTTTCTTT.

The chain couples TRBV3-1 (or the pseudogene TRBV3-2) to TRBJ1-1; D is unresolved. The V and J ends lost 1 base and 6 bases respectively, with 9 bases between them. This CDR3 contains 13 residues. Germline V gene sequence: CDR1 LGHDT, CDR2 YNNKEL (reference sequence). The CDR3: CASSQAPAAEAFF. The DNA for the CDR3 is TGTGCCAGCAGCCAAGCGCCTGCTGCTGAAGCTTTCTTT.

The chain is built from TRBV21-1 and TRBJ1-6; the listed D gene, TRBD1, was not tested against the DNA. TRBV21-1 has pseudogene status. This CDR3 is 17 amino acids long. The CDR3 reads CASSDGQGLRALSPLHF. The CDR3, as DNA: TGTGCCAGCAGCGACGGACAGGGACTAAGGGCGTTGTCACCCCTCCACTTT.

The chain couples TRBV7-9 to TRBJ2-7; 9 bases fit TRBD2. Germline CDR1 is SEHNR and CDR2 is FQNEAQ (reference sequence). CDR3 size: 15 residues. V lost 7 bases and J lost 2; bases outside the gene matches: 9. The CDR3 nucleotides read TGTGCCAGCATCCCCCCGGGACTAGCTGCCTACGAGCAGTACTTC. Translation gives CASIPPGLAAYEQYF.

The chain couples TRBV25-1 to TRBJ1-2, with TRBD1 identical over 8 bases. Trimming removed 4 bases from V and 4 bases from J; junction bases left unmatched: 8. The CDR3 spans 15 residues. Per germline, CDR1 MGHDK and CDR2 SYGVNS. The CDR3 nucleotides read TGTGCCAGCAGTGCACGGACAGGGAAGGGCTATGGCTACACCTTC. Residues: CASSARTGKGYGYTF.

This sequence joins TRBV2 and TRBJ1-3; 7 nucleotides agree with TRBD1. CDR1 and CDR2 (germline): SNHLY, FYNNEI. V lost 8 bases to trimming and J lost 0 bases; unmatched junction nucleotides: 19. This CDR3 is built from 19 residues. CDR3 region: CASPFLAVHRGPSGNTIYF. CDR3 coding DNA: TGTGCCAGCCCTTTCTTGGCCGTTCACAGGGGCCCCTCTGGAAACACCATATATTTT.

The V gene is TRBV3-1 (or the pseudogene TRBV3-2), the J gene TRBJ1-4, with TRBD1 matching 7 bases. The CDR3 spans 13 residues. J was trimmed by 8 bases and V by 8 bases; bases with no gene match: 8. Germline CDR1 and CDR2: LGHDT and YNNKEL (reference sequence). The CDR3 DNA reads TGTGCCAGCTCGCAGGGGGGCGCGGAAAAACTGTTTTTT. It yields the protein CASSQGGAEKLFF.

This chain uses TRBV6-2 or TRBV6-3 with TRBJ1-5; D gene ambiguous. The V gene's germline CDR1 is MNHEY and CDR2 SVGEGT. The CDR3 consists of 15 residues. V shed 0 bases and J shed 4 bases, with 10 bases lying between them. The CDR3 sequence is CASSYSEGPNQPQHF. The CDR3 nucleotides are TGTGCCAGCAGTTACTCCGAGGGTCCTAATCAGCCCCAGCATTTT.

This sequence joins TRBV5-4 and TRBJ2-4; 8 bases are shared with TRBD2. The CDR3 has 15 residues. The germline V gene has CDR1 SGHNT and CDR2 YYREEE (reference sequence). J gave up 1 base and V 4 bases, and 4 bases lay outside the gene matches. The DNA of the CDR3 is TGTGCCAGCAGCACCTGGACTAGCGCCAAAAACATTCAGTACTTC. Encoded protein: CASSTWTSAKNIQYF.

The chain is built from TRBV7-9 and TRBJ2-7, with D tentatively TRBD1 or TRBD2 (7 bases each). The CDR3 runs to 15 residues. The ends were cut back, 4 bases at V and 3 bases at J, with 16 bases in the middle. In germline, CDR1 is SEHNR, CDR2 FQNEAQ (reference sequence). CDR3 loop: CASSSLQGTIYEQYF. For the CDR3, the DNA is TGTGCCAGCAGCTCTTTACAGGGGACTATCTACGAGCAGTACTTC.

The chain combines TRBV2 with TRBJ1-1; maybe TRBD1 (6 bases). V was trimmed by 3 bases and J by 7 bases, leaving 21 bases between them. In germline, CDR1 is SNHLY, CDR2 FYNNEI. The CDR3 has 16 amino acids. CDR3 residues: CASSDEGLQGAGEAFF. CDR3 nucleotide sequence: TGTGCCAGCAGTGACGAGGGCCTACAGGGAGCTGGTGAAGCTTTCTTT.

The rearrangement links TRBV13 to TRBJ1-1, with 7 bases identical to TRBD1. Germline CDR1 is PRHDT and CDR2 is FYEKMQ (reference sequence). V shed 5 bases and J 0 bases; nucleotides not matched to a gene: 6. The CDR3 totals 15 residues. For the CDR3, the DNA is TGTGCCAGCAGCCTCCAGACAGGGTTGAACACTGAAGCTTTCTTT. Its translation is CASSLQTGLNTEAFF.

This sequence joins TRBV7-3 and TRBJ2-1; unclear D gene. Deletions cut 4 bases from V and 3 bases from J, with 13 bases between. Looked up from germline, CDR1 is SGHTA and CDR2 is FQGTGA. The CDR3 consists of 15 residues. The CDR3 DNA is TGTGCCAGCAGCTGGACCCTCAATGACTACAATGAGCAGTTCTTC. Translation gives CASSWTLNDYNEQFF.

This chain joins TRBV6-4 and TRBJ2-3; D is undetermined. The length of the CDR3 is 14 residues. CDR1 and CDR2 (germline): MRHNA, SNTAGT. The V end was cut by 3 bases, the J end by 7 bases, with 14 bases between. CDR3 in amino acids: CASSEAGLGNTQYF. The CDR3 coding sequence is TGTGCCAGCAGTGAGGCAGGATTAGGGAATACGCAGTATTTT.